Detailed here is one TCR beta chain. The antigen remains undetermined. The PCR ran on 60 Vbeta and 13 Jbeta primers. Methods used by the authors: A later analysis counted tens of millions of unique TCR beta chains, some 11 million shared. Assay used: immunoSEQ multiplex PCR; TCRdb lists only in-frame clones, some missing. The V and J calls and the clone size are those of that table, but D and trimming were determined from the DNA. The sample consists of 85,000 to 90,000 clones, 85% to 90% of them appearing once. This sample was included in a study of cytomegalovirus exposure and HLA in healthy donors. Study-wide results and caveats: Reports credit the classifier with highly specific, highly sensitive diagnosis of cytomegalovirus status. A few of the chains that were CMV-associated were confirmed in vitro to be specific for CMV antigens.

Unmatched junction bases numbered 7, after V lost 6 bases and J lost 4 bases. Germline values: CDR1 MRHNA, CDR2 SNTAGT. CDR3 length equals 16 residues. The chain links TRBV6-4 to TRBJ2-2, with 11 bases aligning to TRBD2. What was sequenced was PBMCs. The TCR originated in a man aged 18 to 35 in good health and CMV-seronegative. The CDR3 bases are TGTGCCAGCAGAAAACTAGCGGGAGCGGGCACCGGGGAGCTGTTTTTT. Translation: CASRKLAGAGTGELFF.